The clone carrying this T cell receptor (beta chain) was seen once. This sample is drawn from a study of blood T cell repertoires in COVID-19. Study information: PBMCs, B-cell-depleted T cells, or T cells were the source of the cDNA or gDNA that made up the material.

Germline CDR1 and CDR2: LGHNA and YSLEER. CDR3 length: 15 amino acids. V was cut by 0 bases and J by 0 bases, with 3 bases left in between. Methods used by the authors: Estimation of nucleated cell counts relied on the amplification of reference gene primers. Assay used: immunoSEQ multiplex PCR; TCRdb lists only in-frame clones, some missing. From that table come the V and J calls and clone size; the DNA was used to work out D and trimming. Of 110,000 to 150,000 clones listed, about four fifths were seen once; the top ten hold around 8.5%. V and J are TRBV4-3 and TRBJ2-6; unclear D gene. This TCR was recovered from a human donor in a cohort sampled during active COVID-19. Sample: peripheral blood. The CDR3 reads CASSQDVSGANVLTF. DNA of the CDR3: TGCGCCAGCAGCCAAGACGTCTCTGGGGCCAACGTCCTGACTTTC.